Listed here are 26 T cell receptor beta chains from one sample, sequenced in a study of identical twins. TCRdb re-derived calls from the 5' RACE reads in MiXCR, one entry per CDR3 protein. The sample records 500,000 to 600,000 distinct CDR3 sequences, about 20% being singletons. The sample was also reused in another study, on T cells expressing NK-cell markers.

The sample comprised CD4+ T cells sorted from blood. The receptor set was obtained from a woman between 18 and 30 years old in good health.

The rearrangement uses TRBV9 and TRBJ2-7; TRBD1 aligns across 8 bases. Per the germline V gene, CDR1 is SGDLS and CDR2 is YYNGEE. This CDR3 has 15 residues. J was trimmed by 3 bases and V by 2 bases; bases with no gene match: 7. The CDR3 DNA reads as TGTGCCAGCAGCGTGGGCGGGACAGGAGTCTACGAGCAGTACTTC. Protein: CASSVGGTGVYEQYF.

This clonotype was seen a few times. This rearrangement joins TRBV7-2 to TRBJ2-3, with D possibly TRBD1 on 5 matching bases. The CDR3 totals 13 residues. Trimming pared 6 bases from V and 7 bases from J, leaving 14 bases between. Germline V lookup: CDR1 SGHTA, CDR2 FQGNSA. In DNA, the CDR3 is TGTGCCAGCAGATTGGGGCTCAGATATACGCAGTATTTT. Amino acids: CASRLGLRYTQYF.

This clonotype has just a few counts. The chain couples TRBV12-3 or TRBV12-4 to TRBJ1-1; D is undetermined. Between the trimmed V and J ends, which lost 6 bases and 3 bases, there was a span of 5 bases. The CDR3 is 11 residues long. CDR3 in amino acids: CASREDTEAFF. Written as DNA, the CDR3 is TGTGCCAGCAGGGAGGACACTGAAGCTTTCTTT.

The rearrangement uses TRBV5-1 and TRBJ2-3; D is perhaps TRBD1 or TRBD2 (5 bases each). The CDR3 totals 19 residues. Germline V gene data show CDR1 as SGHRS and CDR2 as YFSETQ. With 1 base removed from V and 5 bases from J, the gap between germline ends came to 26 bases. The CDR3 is CASSLSFGQGRLVVDTQYF. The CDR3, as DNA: TGCGCCAGCAGCTTGAGTTTTGGTCAGGGACGCTTGGTGGTAGATACGCAGTATTTT.

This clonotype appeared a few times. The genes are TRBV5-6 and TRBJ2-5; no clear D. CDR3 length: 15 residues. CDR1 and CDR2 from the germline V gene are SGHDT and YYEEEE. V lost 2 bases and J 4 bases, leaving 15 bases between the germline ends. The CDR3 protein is CASSFTWSVGETQYF. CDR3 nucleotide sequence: TGTGCCAGCAGCTTTACTTGGAGTGTCGGAGAGACCCAGTACTTC.

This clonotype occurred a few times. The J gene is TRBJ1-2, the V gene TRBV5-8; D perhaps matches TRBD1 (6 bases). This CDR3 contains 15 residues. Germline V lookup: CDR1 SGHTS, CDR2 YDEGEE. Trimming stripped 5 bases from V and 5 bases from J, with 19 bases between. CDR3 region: CASSFLLQGLYGYTF. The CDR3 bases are TGTGCCAGCAGTTTTCTACTACAGGGACTTTATGGCTACACCTTC.

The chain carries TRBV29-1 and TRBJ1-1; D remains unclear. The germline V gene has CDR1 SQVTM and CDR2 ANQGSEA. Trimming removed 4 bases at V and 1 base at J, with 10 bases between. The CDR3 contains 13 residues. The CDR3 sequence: CSVVVNRNTEAFF. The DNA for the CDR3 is TGCAGCGTTGTCGTGAATCGGAACACTGAAGCTTTCTTT.

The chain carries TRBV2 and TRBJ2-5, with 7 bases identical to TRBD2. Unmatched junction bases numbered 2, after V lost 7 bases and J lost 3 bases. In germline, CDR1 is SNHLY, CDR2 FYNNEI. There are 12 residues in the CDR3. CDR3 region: CASNAGEETQYF. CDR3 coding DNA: TGTGCCAGCAATGCGGGAGAAGAGACCCAGTACTTC.

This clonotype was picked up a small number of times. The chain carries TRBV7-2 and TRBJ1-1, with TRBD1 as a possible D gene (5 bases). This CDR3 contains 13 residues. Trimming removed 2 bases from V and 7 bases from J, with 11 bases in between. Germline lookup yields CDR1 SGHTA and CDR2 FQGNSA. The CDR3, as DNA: TGTGCCAGCAGCTTATCCCGACAGATTGAAGCTTTCTTT. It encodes CASSLSRQIEAFF. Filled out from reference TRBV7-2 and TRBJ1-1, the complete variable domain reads GAGVSQSPSNKVTEKGKDVELRCDPISGHTALYWYRQSLGQGLEFLIYFQGNSAPDKSGLPSDRFSAERTGGSVSTLTIQRTQQEDSAVYLCASSLSRQIEAFFGQGTRLTVV.

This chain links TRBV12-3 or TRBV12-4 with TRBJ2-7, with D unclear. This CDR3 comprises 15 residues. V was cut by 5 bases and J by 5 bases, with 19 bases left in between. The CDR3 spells CASSLSTKGTDEQYF. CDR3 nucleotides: TGTGCCAGCAGTCTCTCTACCAAGGGTACCGACGAGCAGTACTTC.

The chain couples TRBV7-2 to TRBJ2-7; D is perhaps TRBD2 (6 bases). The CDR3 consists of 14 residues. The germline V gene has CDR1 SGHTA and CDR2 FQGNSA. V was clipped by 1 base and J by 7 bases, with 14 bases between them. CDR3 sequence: CASSLVATSNEQYF. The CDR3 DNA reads TGTGCCAGCAGCTTAGTGGCGACTAGTAATGAGCAGTACTTC.

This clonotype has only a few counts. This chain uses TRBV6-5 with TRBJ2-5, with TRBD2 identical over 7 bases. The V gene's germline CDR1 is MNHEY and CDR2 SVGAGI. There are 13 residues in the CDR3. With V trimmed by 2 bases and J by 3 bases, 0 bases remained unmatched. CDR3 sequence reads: CASSYGTKETQYF. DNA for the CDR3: TGTGCCAGCAGTTACGGGACTAAAGAGACCCAGTACTTC.

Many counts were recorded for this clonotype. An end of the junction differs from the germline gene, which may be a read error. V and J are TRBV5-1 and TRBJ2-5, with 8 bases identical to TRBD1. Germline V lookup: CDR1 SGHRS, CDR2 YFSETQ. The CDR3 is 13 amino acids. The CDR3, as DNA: TGCGCCAGCAGCGGACAGGGTATAGAGTCCCAGTACTTC. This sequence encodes CASSGQGIESQYF.

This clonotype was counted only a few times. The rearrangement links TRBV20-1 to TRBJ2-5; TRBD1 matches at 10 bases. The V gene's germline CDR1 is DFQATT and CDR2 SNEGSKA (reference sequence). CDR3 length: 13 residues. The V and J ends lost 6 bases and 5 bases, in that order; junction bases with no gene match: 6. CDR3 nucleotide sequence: TGCAGTGCCCCGACAGGGGGCAGGGAGACCCAGTACTTC. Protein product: CSAPTGGRETQYF.

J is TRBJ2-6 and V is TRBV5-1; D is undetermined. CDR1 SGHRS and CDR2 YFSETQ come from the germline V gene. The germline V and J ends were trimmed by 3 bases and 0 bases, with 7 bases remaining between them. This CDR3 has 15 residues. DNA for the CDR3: TGCGCCAGCAGCTCGCAGAGCTCTGGGGCCAACGTCCTGACTTTC. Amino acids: CASSSQSSGANVLTF.

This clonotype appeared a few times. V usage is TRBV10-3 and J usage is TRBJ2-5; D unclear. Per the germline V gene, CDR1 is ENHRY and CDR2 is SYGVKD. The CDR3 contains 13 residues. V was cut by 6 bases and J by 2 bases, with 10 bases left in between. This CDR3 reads CAISAGFQETQYF. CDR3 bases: TGTGCCATCAGCGCTGGGTTTCAAGAGACCCAGTACTTC.

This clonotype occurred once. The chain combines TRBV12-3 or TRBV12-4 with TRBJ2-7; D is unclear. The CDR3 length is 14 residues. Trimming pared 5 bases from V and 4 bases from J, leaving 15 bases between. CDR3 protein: CASSQPGVGYEQYF. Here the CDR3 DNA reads TGTGCCAGCAGTCAACCTGGGGTGGGATACGAGCAGTACTTC.

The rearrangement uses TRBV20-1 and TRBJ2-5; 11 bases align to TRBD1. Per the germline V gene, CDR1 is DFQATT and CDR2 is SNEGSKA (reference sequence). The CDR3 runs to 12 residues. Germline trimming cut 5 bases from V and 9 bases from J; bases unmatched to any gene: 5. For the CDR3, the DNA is TGCAGTGCTGTCCGGGACAGGGGGGCCCAGTACTTC. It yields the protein CSAVRDRGAQYF.

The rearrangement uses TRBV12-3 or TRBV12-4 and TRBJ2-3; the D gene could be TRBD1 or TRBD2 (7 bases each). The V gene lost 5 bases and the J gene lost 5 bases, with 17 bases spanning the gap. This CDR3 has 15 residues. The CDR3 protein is CASSRRGRGGDTQYF. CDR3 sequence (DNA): TGTGCCAGCAGTCGTCGCGGCAGGGGGGGAGATACGCAGTATTTT.

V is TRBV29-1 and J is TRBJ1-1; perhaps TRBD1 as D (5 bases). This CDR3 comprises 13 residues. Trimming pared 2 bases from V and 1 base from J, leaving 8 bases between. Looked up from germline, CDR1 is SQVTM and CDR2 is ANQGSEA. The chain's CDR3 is CSVERGSNTEAFF. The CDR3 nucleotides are TGCAGCGTTGAAAGGGGATCGAACACTGAAGCTTTCTTT.

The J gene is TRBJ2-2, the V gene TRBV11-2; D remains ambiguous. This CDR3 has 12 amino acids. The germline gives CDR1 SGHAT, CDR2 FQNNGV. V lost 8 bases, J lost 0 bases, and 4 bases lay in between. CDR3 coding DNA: TGTGCCAGCTTACCGAACACCGGGGAGCTGTTTTTT. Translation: CASLPNTGELFF.

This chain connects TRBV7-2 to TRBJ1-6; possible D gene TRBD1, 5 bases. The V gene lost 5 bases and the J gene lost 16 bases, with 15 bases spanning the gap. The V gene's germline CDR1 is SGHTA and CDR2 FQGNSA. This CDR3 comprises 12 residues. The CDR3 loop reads CASSPPRGSLHF. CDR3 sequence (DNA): TGTGCCAGCAGCCCCCCCCGGGGGTCGCTCCACTTT.

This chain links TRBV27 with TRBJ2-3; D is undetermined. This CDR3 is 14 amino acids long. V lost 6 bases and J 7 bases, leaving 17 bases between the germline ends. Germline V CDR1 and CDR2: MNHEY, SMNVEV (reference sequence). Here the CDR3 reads CASSLGSNRNTQYF. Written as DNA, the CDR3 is TGTGCCAGCAGCCTCGGGTCTAATCGAAATACGCAGTATTTT.

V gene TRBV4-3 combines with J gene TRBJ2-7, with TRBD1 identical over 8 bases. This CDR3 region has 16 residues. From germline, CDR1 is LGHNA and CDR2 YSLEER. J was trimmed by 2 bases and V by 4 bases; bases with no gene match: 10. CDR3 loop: CASSRAQGEGPYEQYF. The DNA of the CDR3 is TGCGCCAGCAGCCGAGCACAGGGGGAAGGACCCTACGAGCAGTACTTC.

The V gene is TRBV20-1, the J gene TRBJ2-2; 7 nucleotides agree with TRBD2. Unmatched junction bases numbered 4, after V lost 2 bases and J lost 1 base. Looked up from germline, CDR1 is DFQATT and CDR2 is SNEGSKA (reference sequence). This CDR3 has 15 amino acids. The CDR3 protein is CSARFAGENTGELFF. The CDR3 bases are TGCAGTGCTAGATTCGCGGGAGAGAACACCGGGGAGCTGTTTTTT.

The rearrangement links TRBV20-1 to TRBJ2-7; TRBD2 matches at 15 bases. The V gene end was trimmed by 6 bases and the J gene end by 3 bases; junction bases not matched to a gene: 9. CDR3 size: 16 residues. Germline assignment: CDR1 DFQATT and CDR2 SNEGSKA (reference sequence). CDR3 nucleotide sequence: TGCAGTGCCCAAGGACTAGCGGGAGGGCGACGCTACGAGCAGTACTTC. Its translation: CSAQGLAGGRRYEQYF.